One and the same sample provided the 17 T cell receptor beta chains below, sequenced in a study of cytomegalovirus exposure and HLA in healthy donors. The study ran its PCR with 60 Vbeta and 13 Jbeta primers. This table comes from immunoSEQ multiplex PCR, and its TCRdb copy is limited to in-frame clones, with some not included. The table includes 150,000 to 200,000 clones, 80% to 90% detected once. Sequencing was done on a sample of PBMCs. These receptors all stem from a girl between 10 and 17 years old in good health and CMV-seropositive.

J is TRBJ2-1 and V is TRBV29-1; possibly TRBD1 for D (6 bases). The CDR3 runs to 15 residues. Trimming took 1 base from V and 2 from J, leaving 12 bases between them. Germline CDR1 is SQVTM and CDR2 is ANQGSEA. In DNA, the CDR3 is TGCAGCGTTGAAGGGTTGGGGGCGGCCTACAATGAGCAGTTCTTC. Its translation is CSVEGLGAAYNEQFF.

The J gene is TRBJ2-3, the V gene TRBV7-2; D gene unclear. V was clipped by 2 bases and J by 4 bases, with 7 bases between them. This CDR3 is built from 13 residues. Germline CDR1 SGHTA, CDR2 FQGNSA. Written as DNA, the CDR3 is TGTGCCAGCAGCTTAATAGAGGCAGATACGCAGTATTTT. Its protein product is CASSLIEADTQYF. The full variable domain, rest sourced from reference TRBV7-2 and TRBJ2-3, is GAGVSQSPSNKVTEKGKDVELRCDPISGHTALYWYRQSLGQGLEFLIYFQGNSAPDKSGLPSDRFSAERTGGSVSTLTIQRTQQEDSAVYLCASSLIEADTQYFGPGTRLTVL.

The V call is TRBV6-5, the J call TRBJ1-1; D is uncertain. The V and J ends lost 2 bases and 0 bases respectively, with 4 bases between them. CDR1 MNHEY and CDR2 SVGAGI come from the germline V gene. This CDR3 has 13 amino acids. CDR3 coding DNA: TGTGCCAGCAGTTACGAGATGAACACTGAAGCTTTCTTT. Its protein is CASSYEMNTEAFF.

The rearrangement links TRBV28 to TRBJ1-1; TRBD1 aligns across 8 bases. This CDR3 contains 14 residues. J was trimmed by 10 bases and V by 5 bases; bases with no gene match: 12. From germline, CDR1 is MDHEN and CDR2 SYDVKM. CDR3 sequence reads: CASSTYRDRFIAFF. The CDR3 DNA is TGTGCCAGCAGTACTTACCGGGACAGGTTTATAGCTTTCTTT.

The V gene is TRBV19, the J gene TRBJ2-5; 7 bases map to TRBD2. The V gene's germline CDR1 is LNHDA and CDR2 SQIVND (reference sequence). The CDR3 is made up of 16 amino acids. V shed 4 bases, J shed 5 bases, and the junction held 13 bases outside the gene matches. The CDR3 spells CASSKNPGWEGETQYF. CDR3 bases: TGTGCCAGTAGTAAAAACCCCGGCTGGGAGGGGGAGACCCAGTACTTC.

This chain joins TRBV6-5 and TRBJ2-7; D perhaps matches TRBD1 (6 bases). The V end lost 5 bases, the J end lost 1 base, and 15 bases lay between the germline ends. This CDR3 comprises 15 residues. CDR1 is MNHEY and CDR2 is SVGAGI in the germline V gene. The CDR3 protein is CASSVGTPNSYEQYF. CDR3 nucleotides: TGTGCCAGCAGTGTCGGGACACCAAATTCCTACGAGCAGTACTTC.

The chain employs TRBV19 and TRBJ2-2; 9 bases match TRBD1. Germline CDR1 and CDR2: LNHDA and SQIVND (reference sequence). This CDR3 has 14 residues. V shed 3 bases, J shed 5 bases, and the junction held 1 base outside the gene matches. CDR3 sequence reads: CASSIDRGTGELFF. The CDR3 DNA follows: TGTGCCAGTAGTATTGACAGGGGGACCGGGGAGCTGTTTTTT.

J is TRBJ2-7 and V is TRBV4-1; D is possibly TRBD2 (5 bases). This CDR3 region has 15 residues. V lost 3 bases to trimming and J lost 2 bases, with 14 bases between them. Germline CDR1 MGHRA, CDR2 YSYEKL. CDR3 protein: CASSQGEPGTYEQYF. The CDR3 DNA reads TGCGCCAGCAGCCAGGGTGAACCGGGAACCTACGAGCAGTACTTC.

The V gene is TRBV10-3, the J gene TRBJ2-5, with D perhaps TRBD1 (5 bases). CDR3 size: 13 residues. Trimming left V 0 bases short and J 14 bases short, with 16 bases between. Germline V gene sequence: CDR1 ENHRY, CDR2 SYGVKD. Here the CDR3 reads CAISESTVTKAYF. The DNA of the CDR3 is TGTGCCATCAGTGAGTCGACAGTGACAAAGGCATACTTC.

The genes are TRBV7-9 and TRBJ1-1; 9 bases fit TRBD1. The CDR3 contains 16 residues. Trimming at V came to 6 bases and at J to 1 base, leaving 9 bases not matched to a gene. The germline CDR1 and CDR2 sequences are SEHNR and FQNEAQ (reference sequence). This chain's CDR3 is CASRATGGLENTEAFF. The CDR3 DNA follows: TGTGCCAGCAGAGCTACAGGGGGCCTCGAGAACACTGAAGCTTTCTTT.

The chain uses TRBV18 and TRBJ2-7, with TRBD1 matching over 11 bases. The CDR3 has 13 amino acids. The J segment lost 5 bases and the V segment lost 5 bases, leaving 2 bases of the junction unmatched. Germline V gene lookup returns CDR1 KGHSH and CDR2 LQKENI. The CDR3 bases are TGTGCCAGCTCAAGGGACAGGGGGAACGAGCAGTACTTC. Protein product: CASSRDRGNEQYF.

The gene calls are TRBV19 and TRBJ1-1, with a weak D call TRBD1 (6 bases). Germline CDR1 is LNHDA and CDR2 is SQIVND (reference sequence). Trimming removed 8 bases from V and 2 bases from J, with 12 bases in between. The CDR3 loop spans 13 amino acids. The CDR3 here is CASSQTGNTEAFF. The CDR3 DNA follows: TGTGCCAGTTCCCAGACAGGAAACACTGAAGCTTTCTTT. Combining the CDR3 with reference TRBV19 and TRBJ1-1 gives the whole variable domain DGGITQSPKYLFRKEGQNVTLSCEQNLNHDAMYWYRQDPGQGLRLIYYSQIVNDFQKGDIAEGYSVSREKKESFPLTVTSAQKNPTAFYLCASSQTGNTEAFFGQGTRLTVV.

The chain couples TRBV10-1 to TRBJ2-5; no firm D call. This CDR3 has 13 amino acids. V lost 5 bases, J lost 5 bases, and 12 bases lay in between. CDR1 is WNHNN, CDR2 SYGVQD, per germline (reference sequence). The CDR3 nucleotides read TGCGCCAGCAGTTCGGCAGGTCTGGAGACCCAGTACTTC. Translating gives CASSSAGLETQYF.

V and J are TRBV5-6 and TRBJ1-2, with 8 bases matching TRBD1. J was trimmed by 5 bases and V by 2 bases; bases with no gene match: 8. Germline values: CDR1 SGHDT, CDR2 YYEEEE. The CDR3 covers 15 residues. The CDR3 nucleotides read TGTGCCAGCAGCTTTGGGACAGGCGAACAGTATGGCTACACCTTC. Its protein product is CASSFGTGEQYGYTF.

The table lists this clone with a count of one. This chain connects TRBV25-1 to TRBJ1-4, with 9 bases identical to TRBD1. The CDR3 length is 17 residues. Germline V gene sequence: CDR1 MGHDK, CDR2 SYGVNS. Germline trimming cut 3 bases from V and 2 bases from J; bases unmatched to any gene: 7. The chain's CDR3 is CASSDPGQGLTNEKLFF. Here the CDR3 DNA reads TGTGCCAGCAGTGATCCGGGACAGGGATTGACTAATGAAAAACTGTTTTTT.

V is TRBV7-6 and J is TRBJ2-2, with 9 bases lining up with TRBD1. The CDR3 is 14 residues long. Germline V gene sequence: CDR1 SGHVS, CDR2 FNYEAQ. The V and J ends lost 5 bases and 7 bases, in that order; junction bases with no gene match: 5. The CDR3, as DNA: TGTGCCAGCAGCCCCGGACAGGGGAGCGGGGAGCTGTTTTTT. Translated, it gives CASSPGQGSGELFF. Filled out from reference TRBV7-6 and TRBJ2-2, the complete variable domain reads GAGVSQSPRYKVTKRGQDVALRCDPISGHVSLYWYRQALGQGPEFLTYFNYEAQQDKSGLPNDRFSAERPEGSISTLTIQRTEQRDSAMYRCASSPGQGSGELFFGEGSRLTVL.

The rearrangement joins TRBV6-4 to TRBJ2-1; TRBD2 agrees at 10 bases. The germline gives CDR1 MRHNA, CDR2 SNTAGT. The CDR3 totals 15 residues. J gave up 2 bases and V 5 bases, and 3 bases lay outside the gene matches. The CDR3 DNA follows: TGTGCCAGCAGTTCCAGCGGGGGGGCCTACAATGAGCAGTTCTTC. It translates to CASSSSGGAYNEQFF.